Following are 9 T cell receptor beta chains from one sample sequenced in a study of T cell responses to AZD1222 COVID-19 vaccine. TCRdb's copy holds only in-frame clones and misses some; the assay was immunoSEQ multiplex PCR. The sample yields around 94,000 clones, approximately 84% seen once. The sample in question was peripheral blood, obtained on day 0 of AZD1222 vaccination. Receptors were obtained from an adult in good health.

This clone was counted once. The CDR3 protein is CASSGTGEAFF. In DNA, the CDR3 is TGTGCCAGCAGCGGGACAGGTGAAGCTTTCTTT. V usage is TRBV5-4 and J usage is TRBJ1-1, with TRBD1 matching 8 bases. The CDR3 runs 11 residues. Germline V CDR1 and CDR2: SGHNT, YYREEE (reference sequence). Unmatched junction bases numbered 0, after V lost 4 bases and J lost 7 bases.

V usage is TRBV7-2 and J usage is TRBJ2-7, with TRBD2 matching over 7 bases. Looked up from germline, CDR1 is SGHTA and CDR2 is FQGNSA. The J segment lost 0 bases and the V segment lost 2 bases, leaving 4 bases of the junction unmatched. The CDR3 runs 15 residues. Here the CDR3 reads CASSLRLASSYEQYF. The CDR3 bases are TGTGCCAGCAGCTTAAGACTAGCATCCTCCTACGAGCAGTACTTC.

The rearrangement links TRBV5-1 to TRBJ1-2; maybe TRBD1 (5 bases). From germline, CDR1 is SGHRS and CDR2 YFSETQ. The V end was cut by 3 bases, the J end by 6 bases, with 15 bases between. The CDR3 has 14 amino acids. CDR3 nucleotides: TGCGCCAGCAGCTCCTCCGGGACGGTGAATGGCTACACCTTC. This sequence encodes CASSSSGTVNGYTF.

The V call is TRBV6-2 or TRBV6-3, the J call TRBJ2-5, with D unclear. CDR1 and CDR2 from the germline V gene are MNHEY and SVGEGT. Trimming removed 3 bases from V and 5 bases from J, with 4 bases in between. The CDR3 contains 11 residues. CDR3: CASSYMETQYF. CDR3 nucleotide sequence: TGTGCCAGCAGTTATATGGAGACCCAGTACTTC.

The chain employs TRBV28 and TRBJ1-6; D may be TRBD1 (6 bases). This CDR3 contains 14 residues. Per the germline V gene, CDR1 is MDHEN and CDR2 is SYDVKM. V was clipped by 5 bases and J by 10 bases, with 15 bases between them. The CDR3 DNA is TGTGCCAGCAGTCCGACAGGTCGGGGGTCACCCCTCCACTTT. Amino acid sequence: CASSPTGRGSPLHF. The full variable domain, in which reference TRBV28 and TRBJ1-6 provide the parts outside the CDR3, is DVKVTQSSRYLVKRTGEKVFLECVQDMDHENMFWYRQDPGLGLRLIYFSYDVKMKEKGDIPEGYSVSREKKERFSLILESASTNQTSMYLCASSPTGRGSPLHFGNGTRLTVT.

The chain recombines TRBV29-1 with TRBJ1-1; D possibly corresponds to TRBD1 (5 bases). The CDR3 spans 14 residues. V lost 3 bases, J lost 1 base, and 12 bases lay in between. CDR1 is SQVTM, CDR2 ANQGSEA, per germline. CDR3 coding DNA: TGCAGCGTTGATTTAGGGACCAGGAACACTGAAGCTTTCTTT. Translating it yields CSVDLGTRNTEAFF. The full variable domain, rest sourced from reference TRBV29-1 and TRBJ1-1, is SAVISQKPSRDICQRGTSLTIQCQVDSQVTMMFWYRQQPGQSLTLIATANQGSEATYESGFVIDKFPISRPNLTFSTLTVSNMSPEDSSIYLCSVDLGTRNTEAFFGQGTRLTVV.

The chain joins TRBV6-5 to TRBJ1-1; D uncertain. Trimming took 6 bases from V and 5 from J, leaving 13 bases between them. CDR1 MNHEY and CDR2 SVGAGI come from the germline V gene. The CDR3 sequence is 13 residues long. The CDR3 DNA reads as TGTGCCAGCAGCTTGGACCTAAGGACTGAAGCTTTCTTT. It encodes CASSLDLRTEAFF.

The chain combines TRBV10-3 with TRBJ2-7, with 10 nucleotides matching TRBD2. Germline V gene sequence: CDR1 ENHRY, CDR2 SYGVKD. The ends lost 0 bases at V and 4 bases at J; junction bases unmatched: 6. The CDR3 extends over 16 amino acids. The CDR3 region has the DNA TGTGCCATCAGTGAGTCGGGGACTAGCGCCTCATACGAGCAGTACTTC. This encodes CAISESGTSASYEQYF.

The rearrangement uses TRBV11-3 and TRBJ2-7; D tentatively fits TRBD1 or TRBD2 (5 bases each). This CDR3 spans 15 amino acids. The germline gives CDR1 SGHNT, CDR2 YENEEA. V lost 5 bases and J lost 0, with 14 bases in between. This CDR3 is CASSPRGTYSYEQYF. The CDR3 DNA follows: TGTGCCAGCAGCCCTCGGGGCACCTACTCCTACGAGCAGTACTTC.